A selection of T cell receptor beta chains follows, all from one sample in a study of blood T cell repertoires in COVID-19. Libraries were prepared by immunoSEQ multiplex PCR; TCRdb keeps only in-frame clonotypes and omits some of them. The table has roughly 63,000 clones, 70% to 80% seen once. Input material: peripheral blood. The receptor set was obtained from a human donor in a cohort sampled during active COVID-19. The conserved cysteine and the conserved F or W are not part of the CDR3 here. The D gene is left open where the match is weak.

>NA|TRBJ2-5|TRBV13
ASSLYRGSQETQY
>TRBD1|TRBJ2-5|TRBV28
ASSSAQSRGRLRAQY
>TRBD2|TRBJ2-7|TRBV7-8
ASSGSGLALRSYEQY
>NA|TRBJ1-1|TRBV28
ASSLGAGRTNTEAF
>TRBD1|TRBJ1-5|TRBV7-6
ASSPRPTGVHQPQH
>NA|TRBJ2-5|TRBV19
ASSTRRASETQY
>NA|TRBJ2-2|TRBV4-1
ASSQKQVSNTGELF
>NA|TRBJ2-3|TRBV29-1
SVETPGDTQY
>NA|TRBJ2-7|TRBV28
ASSPEGSEQY
>NA|TRBJ2-2|TRBV24-1
ATRGERGTQSTGELF
>NA|TRBJ2-2|TRBV6-5
ASSFDRLDTGELF
>TRBD1|TRBJ2-3|TRBV7-6
ASSSSRGRTDTQY
>TRBD1|TRBJ1-2|TRBV6-2/TRBV6-3
ASSYGTGNYGYT
>NA|TRBJ1-3|TRBV9
ASSPGQRSGNTIY
>NA|TRBJ2-1|TRBV7-2
ASSLGPTTYNEQF
>TRBD1|TRBJ2-2|TRBV6-2/TRBV6-3
ASSWTGGRTGELF
>NA|TRBJ2-1|TRBV24-1
ATSDLGGVSYNEQF
>NA|TRBJ1-1|TRBV18
ASSPRTLQDEAF
>TRBD1|TRBJ2-3|TRBV28
ASSPAGGKTDTQY
>NA|TRBJ2-5|TRBV3-1/TRBV3-2
ASSQVRGETQY
>NA|TRBJ1-5|TRBV27
ASRPGIVSNQPQH
>NA|TRBJ2-7|TRBV6-5
ASSRTDRSYEQY
>NA|TRBJ2-5|TRBV7-2
ASSLPGASVVETQY
>TRBD1|TRBJ1-5|TRBV7-8
ASSSRQGAGSNQPQH
>TRBD2|TRBJ2-7|TRBV5-1
ASRETSGPYEQY
>TRBD2|TRBJ2-1|TRBV2
ASRASSGIFYNEQF
>TRBD2|TRBJ2-1|TRBV5-8
ASSLTAGRYNEQF
>NA|TRBJ2-7|TRBV21-1
ASSKTGTSGYEQY
>NA|TRBJ2-1|TRBV4-1
ASSQEGAGAGREQF
>TRBD2|TRBJ2-3|TRBV5-1
ASSLRRLAGSRDTQY
>TRBD1|TRBJ1-1|TRBV7-6
ASTKLTGGMNTEAF
>NA|TRBJ2-1|TRBV12-3/TRBV12-4
ASRAGNEQF
>NA|TRBJ2-2|TRBV7-3
ASSLGQNTGELF
>NA|TRBJ2-1|TRBV7-3
ASSPGLSSYNEQF
>TRBD1|TRBJ2-1|TRBV5-1
ASNRDRGVNEQF
>NA|TRBJ1-5|TRBV7-2
ASSPYEMAGRQPQH
>TRBD2|TRBJ2-5|TRBV7-9
ASSPGVAGEETQY
>NA|TRBJ1-2|TRBV28
ASSLSQALYGYT
>TRBD2|TRBJ2-4|TRBV28
ASSLWTSGAKNIQY
>TRBD2|TRBJ2-1|TRBV10-1
ASPGLAKPLASYNEQF